The 22 T cell receptor beta chains listed next were all sequenced from one sample in a study of cytomegalovirus exposure and HLA in healthy donors. Assay used: immunoSEQ multiplex PCR; TCRdb lists only in-frame clones, some missing. This sample carries over 200,000 clones, just over 85% of them seen once, and the ten largest clones take roughly 3%. Input material: PBMCs. Receptor source: a young woman in good health and CMV-seronegative.

The chain carries TRBV6-1 and TRBJ2-5, with TRBD2 matching over 9 bases. Germline V CDR1 and CDR2: MNHNS, SASEGT. This CDR3 has 13 residues. The ends lost 2 bases at V and 13 bases at J; junction bases unmatched: 8. CDR3 DNA: TGTGCCAGCAGTGAAAGGGGACTAGCCAGTCCGTACTTC. Translating gives CASSERGLASPYF.

CDR3 nucleotides: TGTGCCAGCAGCCTCTATGCCGGGACACTCTCCTACGAGCAGTACTTC. This gives the protein CASSLYAGTLSYEQYF. The chain has TRBV4-2 and TRBJ2-7; a weak D match, TRBD1 (6 bases). V was pared by 4 bases and J by 0 bases, with 16 bases between. The CDR3 contains 16 residues. In germline, CDR1 is LGHNA, CDR2 YNFKEQ.

CDR3 in DNA: TGCGCCAGCAGCCAAGAGGGCGTGGGGGGCGAGCAGTACTTC. Translated: CASSQEGVGGEQYF. J is TRBJ2-7 and V is TRBV4-1; possible D gene TRBD2, 6 bases. CDR1 is MGHRA and CDR2 is YSYEKL in the germline V gene. The CDR3 totals 14 residues. V lost 0 bases and J 6 bases, leaving 12 bases between the germline ends.

Only a few counts were recorded for this clone. The V call is TRBV30, the J call TRBJ2-7; maybe TRBD2 (5 bases). CDR1 and CDR2 from the germline V gene are GTSNPN and SVGIG (reference sequence). V was pared by 0 bases and J by 3 bases, with 6 bases between. The CDR3 sequence is 12 residues long. DNA of the CDR3: TGTGCCTGGAGTGTTGGAGGCTACGAGCAGTACTTC. The encoded protein is CAWSVGGYEQYF.

CDR3: CASTPGRYNSYEQYF. For the CDR3, the DNA is TGTGCCAGCACCCCGGGGAGGTATAACTCCTACGAGCAGTACTTC. V usage is TRBV6-6 and J usage is TRBJ2-7; D is possibly TRBD2 (6 bases). V was trimmed by 7 bases and J by 0 bases, leaving 16 bases between them. Germline CDR1 MNHNY, CDR2 SVGAGI (reference sequence). The CDR3 sequence is 15 residues long.

The chain combines TRBV1 with TRBJ2-5; no check of the table's D call, TRBD2, against the DNA was made. TRBV1 is marked as a pseudogene. This CDR3 has 17 amino acids. Here the CDR3 reads CTSRRKSVGRGQETQYF. Written as DNA, the CDR3 is TGCACCAGCCGGCGCAAATCGGTAGGGAGGGGCCAAGAGACCCAGTACTTC.

The V call is TRBV11-1, the J call TRBJ1-1; D ambiguous. CDR1 and CDR2 (germline): SGHAT, FQDESV (reference sequence). V was pared by 3 bases and J by 0 bases, with 11 bases between. There are 15 residues in the CDR3. The CDR3 DNA reads as TGTGCCAGCAGCTTCTACGGGGAAATGAACACTGAAGCTTTCTTT. Its translation: CASSFYGEMNTEAFF.

This clone was seen a single time. The genes are TRBV7-9 and TRBJ2-3; no definite D call. CDR3 size: 13 residues. The V and J ends lost 6 bases and 2 bases respectively, with 9 bases between them. CDR1 and CDR2 (germline): SEHNR, FQNEAQ (reference sequence). CDR3 sequence reads: CASRPVYTDTQYF. The CDR3 DNA follows: TGTGCCAGCAGGCCCGTCTACACAGATACGCAGTATTTT. Combining the CDR3 with reference TRBV7-9 and TRBJ2-3 gives the whole variable domain DTGVSQNPRHKITKRGQNVTFRCDPISEHNRLYWYRQTLGQGPEFLTYFQNEAQLEKSRLLSDRFSAERPKGSFSTLEIQRTEQGDSAMYLCASRPVYTDTQYFGPGTRLTVL.

The rearrangement uses TRBV11-2 and TRBJ2-2, with 7 positions matching TRBD2. CDR1 SGHAT and CDR2 FQNNGV come from the germline V gene. With V trimmed by 3 bases and J by 6 bases, 4 bases remained unmatched. There are 14 residues in the CDR3. The CDR3 protein is CASSLGRGPGELFF. CDR3 sequence (DNA): TGTGCCAGCAGCTTGGGGAGGGGTCCCGGGGAGCTGTTTTTT.

The chain uses TRBV29-1 and TRBJ2-7; tentatively, D is TRBD2 (5 bases). With 2 bases removed from V and 0 bases from J, the gap between germline ends came to 8 bases. This CDR3 has 13 residues. Germline CDR1 reads SQVTM; CDR2 reads ANQGSEA. The CDR3 sequence is CSVESDYSYEQYF. The CDR3 DNA is TGCAGCGTTGAATCCGACTACTCCTACGAGCAGTACTTC.

The sample holds one count of this clone. The chain couples TRBV28 to TRBJ1-5; 7 bases fit TRBD1. Germline V CDR1 and CDR2: MDHEN, SYDVKM. Losses at the gene ends were 6 bases for V and 4 bases for J; bases not matched to a gene: 9. The CDR3 spans 15 residues. CDR3 region: CASRDSGGANQPQHF. For the CDR3, the DNA is TGTGCCAGCAGGGATTCAGGGGGAGCGAATCAGCCCCAGCATTTT.

The V and J genes are TRBV30 and TRBJ2-7, with TRBD2 identical over 8 bases. V lost 4 bases, J lost 4 bases, and 9 bases stayed unmatched. The CDR3 runs 14 residues. Germline V gene data show CDR1 as GTSNPN and CDR2 as SVGIG (reference sequence). The DNA for the CDR3 is TGTGCCTGGAATCGGGAGGGCCGTGGTTACGAGCAGTACTTC. This translates into CAWNREGRGYEQYF.

This sequence joins TRBV15 and TRBJ1-5; 7 nucleotides line up with TRBD1. Losses at the gene ends were 1 base for V and 2 bases for J; bases not matched to a gene: 5. The CDR3 length is 16 residues. Looked up from germline, CDR1 is LNHNV and CDR2 is YYDKDF (reference sequence). The CDR3 loop reads CATSRVIDRGNQPQHF. In DNA form, the CDR3 reads TGTGCCACCAGCAGAGTTATAGACAGGGGCAATCAGCCCCAGCATTTT.

The rearrangement uses TRBV5-1 and TRBJ2-3, with TRBD2 as a possible D gene (5 bases). CDR3 length: 15 amino acids. CDR1 and CDR2 from the germline V gene are SGHRS and YFSETQ. V shed 7 bases and J shed 2 bases, with 17 bases lying between them. CDR3 in amino acids: CASSVAPPITDTQYF. In DNA form, the CDR3 reads TGCGCCAGCTCTGTAGCGCCACCAATCACAGATACGCAGTATTTT.

The chain combines TRBV7-2 with TRBJ2-7; no firm D call. The germline V gene has CDR1 SGHTA and CDR2 FQGNSA. Trimming stripped 1 base from V and 3 bases from J, with 7 bases between. This CDR3 contains 13 residues. CDR3 in amino acids: CASSLEQFYEQYF. The CDR3 DNA is TGTGCCAGCAGCTTAGAACAGTTCTACGAGCAGTACTTC.

V gene TRBV15 combines with J gene TRBJ2-5; no firm D call. V was cut by 0 bases and J by 1 base, with 12 bases left in between. Germline loops: CDR1 LNHNV, CDR2 YYDKDF (reference sequence). This CDR3 has 16 amino acids. CDR3 in amino acids: CATSRDYFSLQETQYF. CDR3 coding DNA: TGTGCCACCAGCAGAGATTATTTCTCTCTCCAAGAGACCCAGTACTTC.

The chain combines TRBV19 with TRBJ2-3; the D gene is possibly TRBD2 (6 bases). The CDR3 is 13 amino acids. V lost 9 bases and J 6 bases, leaving 16 bases between the germline ends. Germline V gene data show CDR1 as LNHDA and CDR2 as SQIVND (reference sequence). DNA for the CDR3: TGTGCCAGCGGGGACTCACACTGGGATACGCAGTATTTT. Translating it yields CASGDSHWDTQYF.

The rearrangement links TRBV19 to TRBJ2-7, with 7 bases lining up with TRBD1. The CDR3 is 16 amino acids. Germline CDR1 reads LNHDA; CDR2 reads SQIVND (reference sequence). J gave up 3 bases and V 4 bases, and 12 bases lay outside the gene matches. The CDR3 here is CASSSRQGLGNYEQYF. In DNA form, the CDR3 reads TGTGCCAGTAGTAGTCGACAGGGCTTGGGGAACTACGAGCAGTACTTC.

This chain uses TRBV28 with TRBJ1-1, with TRBD1 as a possible D gene (6 bases). V was shortened by 3 bases and J by 4 bases, with 12 bases between the two germline ends. Germline V gene sequence: CDR1 MDHEN, CDR2 SYDVKM. This CDR3 is built from 14 residues. CDR3 in DNA: TGTGCCAGCAGTTTTGGGGGCGCGGGCACTGAAGCTTTCTTT. It specifies CASSFGGAGTEAFF.

V and J are TRBV9 and TRBJ2-3, with D possibly matching TRBD1 (8 bases). This CDR3 has 15 amino acids. V was trimmed by 3 bases and J by 2 bases, leaving 13 bases between them. The germline gives CDR1 SGDLS, CDR2 YYNGEE. CDR3 in amino acids: CASSDTGGVTDTQYF. The CDR3 DNA is TGTGCCAGCAGCGATACAGGGGGGGTCACAGATACGCAGTATTTT. The entire variable domain, with the rest obtained from reference TRBV9 and TRBJ2-3, is as follows: DSGVTQTPKHLITATGQRVTLRCSPRSGDLSVYWYQQSLDQGLQFLIQYYNGEERAKGNILERFSAQQFPDLHSELNLSSLELGDSALYFCASSDTGGVTDTQYFGPGTRLTVL.

The J gene is TRBJ2-5, the V gene TRBV9, with TRBD2 as a possible D gene (5 bases). From germline, CDR1 is SGDLS and CDR2 YYNGEE. V was shortened by 0 bases and J by 5 bases, with 17 bases between the two germline ends. CDR3 size: 16 residues. The CDR3 spells CASSVGGGLRGETQYF. The CDR3 coding sequence is TGTGCCAGCAGCGTAGGAGGAGGACTCCGAGGTGAGACCCAGTACTTC. The whole variable domain, filled in from reference TRBV9 and TRBJ2-5, reads DSGVTQTPKHLITATGQRVTLRCSPRSGDLSVYWYQQSLDQGLQFLIQYYNGEERAKGNILERFSAQQFPDLHSELNLSSLELGDSALYFCASSVGGGLRGETQYFGPGTRLLVL.

The genes are TRBV7-6 and TRBJ1-4, with D maybe TRBD1 (5 bases). The CDR3 runs to 15 residues. From germline, CDR1 is SGHVS and CDR2 FNYEAQ. The V and J ends lost 3 bases and 4 bases respectively, with 12 bases between them. CDR3 in amino acids: CASSFRAGDNEKLFF. The CDR3 DNA follows: TGTGCCAGCAGCTTCAGGGCGGGGGATAATGAAAAACTGTTTTTT. The variable domain in full, completed from reference TRBV7-6 and TRBJ1-4, reads GAGVSQSPRYKVTKRGQDVALRCDPISGHVSLYWYRQALGQGPEFLTYFNYEAQQDKSGLPNDRFSAERPEGSISTLTIQRTEQRDSAMYRCASSFRAGDNEKLFFGSGTQLSVL.